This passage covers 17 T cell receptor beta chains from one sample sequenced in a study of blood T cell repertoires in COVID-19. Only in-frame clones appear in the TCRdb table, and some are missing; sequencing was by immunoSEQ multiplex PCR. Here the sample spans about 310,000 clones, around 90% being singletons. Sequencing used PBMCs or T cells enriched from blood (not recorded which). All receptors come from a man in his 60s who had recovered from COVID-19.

CDR3 in amino acids: CATSDTDRDRAFF. In DNA form, the CDR3 reads TGTGCCACCAGTGATACCGACAGGGATAGAGCTTTCTTT. V and J are TRBV24-1 and TRBJ1-1; TRBD1 agrees at 7 bases. V lost 3 bases and J lost 10; bases outside the gene matches: 7. This CDR3 spans 13 amino acids. CDR1 is KGHDR, CDR2 SFDVKD, per germline.

The DNA of the CDR3 is TGTGCCAGCAGCCGCCACGGGAGCACTGATGGCTACACCTTC. It specifies CASSRHGSTDGYTF. The chain couples TRBV5-4 to TRBJ1-2; no reliable D call. This CDR3 is 14 amino acids long. Germline CDR1 and CDR2: SGHNT and YYREEE (reference sequence). V shed 4 bases and J shed 6 bases, with 16 bases lying between them.

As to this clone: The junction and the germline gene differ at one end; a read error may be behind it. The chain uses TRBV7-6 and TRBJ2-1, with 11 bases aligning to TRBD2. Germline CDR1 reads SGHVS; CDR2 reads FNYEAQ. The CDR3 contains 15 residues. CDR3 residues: CASSLLAGGRNEQLF. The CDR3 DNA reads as TGTGCCAGCAGCTTATTAGCGGGAGGGCGCAATGAGCAGCTCTTC. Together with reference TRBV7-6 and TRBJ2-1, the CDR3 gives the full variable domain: GAGVSQSPRYKVTKRGQDVALRCDPISGHVSLYWYRQALGQGPEFLTYFNYEAQQDKSGLPNDRFSAERPEGSISTLTIQRTEQRDSAMYRCASSLLAGGRNEQLFGPGTRLTVL.

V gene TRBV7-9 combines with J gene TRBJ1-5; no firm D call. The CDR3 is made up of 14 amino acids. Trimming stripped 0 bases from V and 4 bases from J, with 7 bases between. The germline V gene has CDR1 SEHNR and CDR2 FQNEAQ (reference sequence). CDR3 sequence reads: CASSLANGNQPQHF. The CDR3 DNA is TGTGCCAGCAGCTTAGCGAACGGTAATCAGCCCCAGCATTTT.

CDR3 in DNA: TGCAGCGGAGGGACTAGTGGCACCGGGGAGCTGTTTTTT. Translated: CSGGTSGTGELFF. V usage is TRBV29-1 and J usage is TRBJ2-2; 8 bases line up with TRBD2. This CDR3 comprises 13 residues. CDR1 is SQVTM, CDR2 ANQGSEA, per germline. The ends lost 7 bases at V and 4 bases at J; junction bases unmatched: 5.

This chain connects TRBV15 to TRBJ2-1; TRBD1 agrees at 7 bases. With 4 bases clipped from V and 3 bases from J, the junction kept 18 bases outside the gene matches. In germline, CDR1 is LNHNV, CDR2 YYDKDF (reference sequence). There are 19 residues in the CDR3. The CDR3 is CATSIGLKRGRNLYNEQFF. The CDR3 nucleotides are TGTGCCACCAGCATCGGGCTAAAGAGGGGGCGAAACCTCTACAATGAGCAGTTCTTC.

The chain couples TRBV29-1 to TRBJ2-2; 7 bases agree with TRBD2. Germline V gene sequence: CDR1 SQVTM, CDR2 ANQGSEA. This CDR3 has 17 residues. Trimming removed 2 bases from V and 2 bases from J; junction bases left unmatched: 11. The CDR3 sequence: CSVERLSRERNTGELFF. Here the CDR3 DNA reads TGCAGCGTTGAAAGGTTGTCGCGGGAGCGAAACACCGGGGAGCTGTTTTTT.

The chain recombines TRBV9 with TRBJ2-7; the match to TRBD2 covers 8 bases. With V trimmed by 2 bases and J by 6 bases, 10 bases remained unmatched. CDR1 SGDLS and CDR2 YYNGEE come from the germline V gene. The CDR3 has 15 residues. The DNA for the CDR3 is TGTGCCAGCAGCGTCGGCCAGCGGGAGAATCCCGAGCAGTACTTC. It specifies CASSVGQRENPEQYF.

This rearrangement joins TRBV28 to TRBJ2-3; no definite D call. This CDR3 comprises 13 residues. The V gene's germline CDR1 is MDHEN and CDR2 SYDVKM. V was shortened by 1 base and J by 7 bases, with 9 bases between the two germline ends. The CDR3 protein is CASSLLARHTQYF. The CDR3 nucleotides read TGTGCCAGCAGTTTATTAGCCCGACATACGCAGTATTTT.

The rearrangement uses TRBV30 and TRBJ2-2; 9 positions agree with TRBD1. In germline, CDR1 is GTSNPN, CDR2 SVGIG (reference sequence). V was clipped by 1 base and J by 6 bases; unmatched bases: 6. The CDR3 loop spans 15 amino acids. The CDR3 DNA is TGTGCCTGGAGTGCCGGGACAGGGTCGTCCGGGGAGCTGTTTTTT. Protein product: CAWSAGTGSSGELFF.

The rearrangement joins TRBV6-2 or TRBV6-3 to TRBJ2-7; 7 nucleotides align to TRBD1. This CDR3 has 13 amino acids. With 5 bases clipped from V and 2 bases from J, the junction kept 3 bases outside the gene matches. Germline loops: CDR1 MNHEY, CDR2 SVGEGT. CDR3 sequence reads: CASSDRAPYEQYF. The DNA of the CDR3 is TGTGCCAGCAGTGACAGGGCCCCCTACGAGCAGTACTTC.

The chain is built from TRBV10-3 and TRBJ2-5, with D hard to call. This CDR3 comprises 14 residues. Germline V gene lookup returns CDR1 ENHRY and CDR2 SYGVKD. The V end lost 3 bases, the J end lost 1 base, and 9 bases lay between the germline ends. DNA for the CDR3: TGTGCCATCAGTGATGGGCCCGTCCAAGAGACCCAGTACTTC. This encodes CAISDGPVQETQYF.

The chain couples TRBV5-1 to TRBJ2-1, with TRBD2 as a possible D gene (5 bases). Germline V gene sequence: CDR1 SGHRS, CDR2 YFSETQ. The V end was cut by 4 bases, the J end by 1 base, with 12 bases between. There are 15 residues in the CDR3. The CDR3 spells CASSPDGSSYNEQFF. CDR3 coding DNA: TGCGCCAGCAGCCCCGATGGGAGTTCCTACAATGAGCAGTTCTTC.

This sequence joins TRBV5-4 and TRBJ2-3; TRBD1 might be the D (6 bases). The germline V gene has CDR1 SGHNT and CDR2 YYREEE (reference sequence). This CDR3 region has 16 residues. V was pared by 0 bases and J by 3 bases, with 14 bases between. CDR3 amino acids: CASSLVDRRTTDTQYF. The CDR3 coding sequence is TGTGCCAGCAGCTTGGTCGACAGGAGGACAACAGATACGCAGTATTTT.

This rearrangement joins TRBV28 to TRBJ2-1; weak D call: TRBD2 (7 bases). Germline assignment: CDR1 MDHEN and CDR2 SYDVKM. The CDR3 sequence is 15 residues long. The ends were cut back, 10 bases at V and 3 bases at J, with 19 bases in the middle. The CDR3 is CATLGASGGYNEQFF. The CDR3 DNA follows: TGTGCCACCTTGGGGGCTAGCGGAGGCTACAATGAGCAGTTCTTC.

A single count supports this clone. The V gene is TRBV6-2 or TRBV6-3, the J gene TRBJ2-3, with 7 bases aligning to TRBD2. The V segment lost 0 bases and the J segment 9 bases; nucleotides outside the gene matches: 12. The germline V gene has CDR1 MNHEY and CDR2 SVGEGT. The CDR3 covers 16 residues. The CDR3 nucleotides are TGTGCCAGCAGTTACTCTGCGGGAGAAGCACAGATCACGCAGTATTTT. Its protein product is CASSYSAGEAQITQYF.

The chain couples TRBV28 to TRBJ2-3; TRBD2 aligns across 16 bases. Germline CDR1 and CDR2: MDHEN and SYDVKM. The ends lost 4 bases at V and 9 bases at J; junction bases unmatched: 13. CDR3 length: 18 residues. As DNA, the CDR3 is TGTGCCAGCAGTTCTCCGGGACTAGCGGGAGGGGCGATTCTGACGCAGTATTTT. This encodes CASSSPGLAGGAILTQYF. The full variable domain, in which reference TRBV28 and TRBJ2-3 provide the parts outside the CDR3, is DVKVTQSSRYLVKRTGEKVFLECVQDMDHENMFWYRQDPGLGLRLIYFSYDVKMKEKGDIPEGYSVSREKKERFSLILESASTNQTSMYLCASSSPGLAGGAILTQYFGPGTRLTVL.